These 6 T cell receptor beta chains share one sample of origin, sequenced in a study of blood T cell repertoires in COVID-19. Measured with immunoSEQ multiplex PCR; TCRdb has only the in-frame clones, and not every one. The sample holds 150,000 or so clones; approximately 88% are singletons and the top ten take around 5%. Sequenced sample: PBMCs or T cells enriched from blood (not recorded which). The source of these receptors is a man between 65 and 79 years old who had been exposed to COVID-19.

CDR3 DNA: TGCAGCGTGGAGGAGCTGACAGGGTACGACGAGCAGTACTTC. Its translation: CSVEELTGYDEQYF. The chain joins TRBV29-1 to TRBJ2-7; TRBD1 matches 7 bases. The CDR3 consists of 14 residues. Germline V CDR1 and CDR2: SQVTM, ANQGSEA. V gave up 6 bases and J gave up 5 bases; unmatched junction bases: 13.

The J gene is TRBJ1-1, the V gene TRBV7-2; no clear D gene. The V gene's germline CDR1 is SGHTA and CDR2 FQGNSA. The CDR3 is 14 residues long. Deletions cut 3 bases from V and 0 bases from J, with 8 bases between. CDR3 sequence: CASSLSGLNTEAFF. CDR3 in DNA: TGTGCCAGCAGCTTGTCCGGGTTGAACACTGAAGCTTTCTTT. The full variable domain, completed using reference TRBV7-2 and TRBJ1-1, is GAGVSQSPSNKVTEKGKDVELRCDPISGHTALYWYRQSLGQGLEFLIYFQGNSAPDKSGLPSDRFSAERTGGSVSTLTIQRTQQEDSAVYLCASSLSGLNTEAFFGQGTRLTVV.

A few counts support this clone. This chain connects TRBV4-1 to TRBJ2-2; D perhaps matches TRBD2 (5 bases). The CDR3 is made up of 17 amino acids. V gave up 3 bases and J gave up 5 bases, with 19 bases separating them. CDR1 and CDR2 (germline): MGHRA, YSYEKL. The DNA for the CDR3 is TGCGCCAGCAGCCACCCTACTAGGGCTGGCAGGACCGGGGAGCTGTTTTTT. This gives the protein CASSHPTRAGRTGELFF.

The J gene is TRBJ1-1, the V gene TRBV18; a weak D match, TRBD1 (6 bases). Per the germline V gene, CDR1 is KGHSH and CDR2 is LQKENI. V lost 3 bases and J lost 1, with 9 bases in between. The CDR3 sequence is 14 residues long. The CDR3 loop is CASSPQGTNTEAFF. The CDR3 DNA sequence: TGTGCCAGCTCACCCCAGGGGACGAACACTGAAGCTTTCTTT. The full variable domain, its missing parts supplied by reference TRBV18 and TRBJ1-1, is NAGVMQNPRHLVRRRGQEARLRCSPMKGHSHVYWYRQLPEEGLKFMVYLQKENIIDESGMPKERFSAEFPKEGPSILRIQQVVRGDSAAYFCASSPQGTNTEAFFGQGTRLTVV.

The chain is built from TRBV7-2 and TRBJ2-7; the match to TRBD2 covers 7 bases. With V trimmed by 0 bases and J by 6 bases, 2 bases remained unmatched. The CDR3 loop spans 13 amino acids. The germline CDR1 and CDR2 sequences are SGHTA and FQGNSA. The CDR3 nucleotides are TGTGCCAGCAGCTTAGCTTCGGGGGGCGAGCAGTACTTC. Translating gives CASSLASGGEQYF.

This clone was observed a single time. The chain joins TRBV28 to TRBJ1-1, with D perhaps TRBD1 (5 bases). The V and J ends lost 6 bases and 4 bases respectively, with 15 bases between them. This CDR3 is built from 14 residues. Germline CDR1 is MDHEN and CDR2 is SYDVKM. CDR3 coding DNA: TGTGCCAGCAGAAGGACACCGCAGGGCACTGAAGCTTTCTTT. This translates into CASRRTPQGTEAFF.